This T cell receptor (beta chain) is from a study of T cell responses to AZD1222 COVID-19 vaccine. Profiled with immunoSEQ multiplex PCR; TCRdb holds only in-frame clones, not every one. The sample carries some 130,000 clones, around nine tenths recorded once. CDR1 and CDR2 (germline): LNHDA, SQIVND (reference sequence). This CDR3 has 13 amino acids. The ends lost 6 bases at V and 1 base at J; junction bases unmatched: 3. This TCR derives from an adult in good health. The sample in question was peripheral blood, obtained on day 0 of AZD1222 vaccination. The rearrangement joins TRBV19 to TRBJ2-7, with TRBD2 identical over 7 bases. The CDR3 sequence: CASSSGLSYEQYF. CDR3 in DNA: TGTGCCAGTAGCTCGGGACTATCCTACGAGCAGTACTTC. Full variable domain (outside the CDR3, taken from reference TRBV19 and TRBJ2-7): DGGITQSPKYLFRKEGQNVTLSCEQNLNHDAMYWYRQDPGQGLRLIYYSQIVNDFQKGDIAEGYSVSREKKESFPLTVTSAQKNPTAFYLCASSSGLSYEQYFGPGTRLTVT.